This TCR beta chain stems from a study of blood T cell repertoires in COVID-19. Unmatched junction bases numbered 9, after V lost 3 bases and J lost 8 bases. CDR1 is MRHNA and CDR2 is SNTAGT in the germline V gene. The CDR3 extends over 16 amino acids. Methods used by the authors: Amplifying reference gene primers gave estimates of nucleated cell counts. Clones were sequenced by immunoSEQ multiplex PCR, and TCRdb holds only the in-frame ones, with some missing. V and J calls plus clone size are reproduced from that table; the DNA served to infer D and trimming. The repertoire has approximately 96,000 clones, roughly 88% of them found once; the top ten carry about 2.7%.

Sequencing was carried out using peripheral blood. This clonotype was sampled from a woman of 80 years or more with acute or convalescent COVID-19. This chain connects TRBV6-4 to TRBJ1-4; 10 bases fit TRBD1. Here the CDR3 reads CASSEYPGQGVEKLFF. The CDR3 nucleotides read TGTGCCAGCAGTGAATATCCTGGACAGGGGGTCGAAAAACTGTTTTTT.